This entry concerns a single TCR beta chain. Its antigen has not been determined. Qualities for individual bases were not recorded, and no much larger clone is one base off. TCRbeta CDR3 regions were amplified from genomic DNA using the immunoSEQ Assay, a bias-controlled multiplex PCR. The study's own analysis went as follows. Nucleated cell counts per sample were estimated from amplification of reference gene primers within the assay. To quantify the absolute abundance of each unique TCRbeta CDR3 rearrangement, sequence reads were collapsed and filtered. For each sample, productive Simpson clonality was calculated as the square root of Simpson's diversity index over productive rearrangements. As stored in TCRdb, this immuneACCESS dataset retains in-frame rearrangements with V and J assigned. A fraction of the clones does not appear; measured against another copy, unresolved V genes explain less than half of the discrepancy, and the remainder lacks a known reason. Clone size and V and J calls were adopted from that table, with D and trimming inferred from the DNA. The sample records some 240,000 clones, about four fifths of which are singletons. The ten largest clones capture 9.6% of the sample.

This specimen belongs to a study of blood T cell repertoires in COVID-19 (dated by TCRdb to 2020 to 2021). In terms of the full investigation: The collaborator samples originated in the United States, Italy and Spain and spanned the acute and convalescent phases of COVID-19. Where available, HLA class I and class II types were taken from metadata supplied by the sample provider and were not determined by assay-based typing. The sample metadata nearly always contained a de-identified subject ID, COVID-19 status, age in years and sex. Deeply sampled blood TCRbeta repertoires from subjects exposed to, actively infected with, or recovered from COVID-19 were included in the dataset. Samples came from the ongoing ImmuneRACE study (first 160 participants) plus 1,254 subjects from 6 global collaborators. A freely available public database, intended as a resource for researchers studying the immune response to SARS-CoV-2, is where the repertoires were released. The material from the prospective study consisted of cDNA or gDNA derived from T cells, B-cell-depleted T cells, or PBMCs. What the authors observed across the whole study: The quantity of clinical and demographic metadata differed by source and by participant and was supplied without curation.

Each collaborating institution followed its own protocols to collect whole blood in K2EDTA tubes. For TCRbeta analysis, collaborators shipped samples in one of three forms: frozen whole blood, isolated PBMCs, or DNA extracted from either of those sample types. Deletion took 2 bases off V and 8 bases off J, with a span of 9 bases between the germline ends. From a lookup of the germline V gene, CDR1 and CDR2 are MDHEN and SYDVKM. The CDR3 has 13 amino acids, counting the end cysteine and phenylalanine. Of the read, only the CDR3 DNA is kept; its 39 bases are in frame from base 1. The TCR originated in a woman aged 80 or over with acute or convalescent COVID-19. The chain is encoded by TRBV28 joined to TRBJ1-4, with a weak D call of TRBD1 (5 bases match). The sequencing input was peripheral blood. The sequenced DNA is TGTGCCAGCAGTTTAAGGGAGGGGGAAAAACTGTTTTTT. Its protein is CASSLREGEKLFF.